The entry that follows covers one TCR beta chain sequence. Cohort assignment relied on participant-reported clinical history. Donors of Cohort 3 who recovered were those that had two negative PCRs, clearance, or symptom resolution. As handled by the study authors: Researchers report that nucleated cell counts were estimated from reference gene primer amplification. Assay: immunoSEQ multiplex PCR; the TCRdb copy retains only in-frame clones and omits some. For V, J and clone size, that table is used; D and trimming come from the DNA. The repertoire holds 310,000 or so clones, with approximately 86% as singletons. This sample was included in a study of blood T cell repertoires in COVID-19. Study-level background: The cDNA or gDNA used as material had been derived from T cells, B-cell-depleted T cells, or PBMCs.

The CDR3 is 12 amino acids. Trimming removed 4 bases at V and 6 bases at J, with 10 bases between. The germline gives CDR1 LNHDA, CDR2 SQIVND (reference sequence). This TCR derives from a woman aged 18-29 years who had recovered from COVID-19. The chain employs TRBV19 and TRBJ2-7; D not certain. Material: PBMCs or T cells enriched from blood (not recorded which). The CDR3 bases are TGTGCCAGTAGTACCCACCTCGGCGAGCAGTACTTC. Protein product: CASSTHLGEQYF.